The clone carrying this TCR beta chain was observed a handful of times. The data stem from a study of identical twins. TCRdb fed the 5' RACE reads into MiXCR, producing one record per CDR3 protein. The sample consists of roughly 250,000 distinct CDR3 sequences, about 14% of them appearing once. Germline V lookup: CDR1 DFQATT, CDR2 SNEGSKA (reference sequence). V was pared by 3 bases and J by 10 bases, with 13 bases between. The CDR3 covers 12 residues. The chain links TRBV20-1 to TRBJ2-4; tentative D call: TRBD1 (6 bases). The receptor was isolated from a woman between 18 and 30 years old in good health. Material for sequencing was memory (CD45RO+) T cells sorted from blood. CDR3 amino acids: CSASRAQGIQYF. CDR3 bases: TGCAGTGCTAGTAGGGCCCAGGGGATTCAGTACTTC.